The 32 T cell receptor beta chains below all came from one sample that was sequenced in a study of blood T cell repertoires in COVID-19. The table came from immunoSEQ multiplex PCR; TCRdb's copy has only in-frame clones and leaves some out. The data show under 250,000 clones, 65% to 90% seen once. Sequencing was carried out using PBMCs or T cells enriched from blood (not recorded which). The source of these receptors is a woman between 50 and 59 years old with acute COVID-19.

This clone came up many times. The chain couples TRBV7-9 to TRBJ1-1; D gene unclear. The germline V gene has CDR1 SEHNR and CDR2 FQNEAQ (reference sequence). V was clipped by 3 bases and J by 1 base, with 3 bases between them. The CDR3 length is 12 residues. CDR3 nucleotide sequence: TGTGCCAGCAGCTTCCAGAACACTGAAGCTTTCTTT. This sequence encodes CASSFQNTEAFF.

The CDR3 reads CASSLAAGGYQETQYF. The CDR3 nucleotides are TGTGCCAGCAGCTTAGCGGCGGGGGGATACCAAGAGACCCAGTACTTC. The J gene is TRBJ2-5, the V gene TRBV7-6, with TRBD2 matching over 8 bases. Unmatched junction bases numbered 3, after V lost 0 bases and J lost 0 bases. CDR1 SGHVS and CDR2 FNYEAQ come from the germline V gene. The CDR3 covers 16 residues.

V and J are TRBV7-8 and TRBJ2-7, with a weak D call TRBD2 (6 bases). Germline assignment: CDR1 SGHVS and CDR2 FQNEAQ. Trimming took off 5 bases at V and 2 bases at J, with 16 bases between the two ends. This CDR3 spans 15 amino acids. CDR3 residues: CASSAPGLATYEQYF. CDR3 bases: TGTGCCAGCAGCGCTCCGGGACTCGCGACCTACGAGCAGTACTTC.

The chain uses TRBV6-2 or TRBV6-3 and TRBJ1-1; 8 bases are shared with TRBD1. Per germline, CDR1 MNHEY and CDR2 SVGEGT. J gave up 12 bases and V 3 bases, and 9 bases lay outside the gene matches. This CDR3 is built from 13 residues. This CDR3 reads CASSYGGTGLTFF. The DNA for the CDR3 is TGTGCCAGCAGTTATGGAGGGACAGGTCTAACTTTCTTT.

This clone was recorded only once. This sequence joins TRBV6-2 or TRBV6-3 and TRBJ2-1; 7 positions match TRBD1. The CDR3 is 15 amino acids. Germline V gives CDR1 MNHEY, CDR2 SVGEGT. The ends lost 4 bases at V and 2 bases at J; junction bases unmatched: 5. CDR3 in amino acids: CASSSAGTAYNEQFF. In nucleotides, the CDR3 is TGTGCCAGCAGTTCGGCCGGGACAGCCTACAATGAGCAGTTCTTC.

The chain couples TRBV7-3 to TRBJ1-1; D is possibly TRBD1 (5 bases). Trimming took off 4 bases at V and 4 bases at J, with 13 bases between the two ends. CDR1 is SGHTA, CDR2 FQGTGA, per germline. The CDR3 runs to 14 residues. The chain's CDR3 is CASSSSTGLTEAFF. The CDR3 nucleotides read TGTGCCAGCAGCTCCTCTACAGGCCTCACTGAAGCTTTCTTT. Using reference TRBV7-3 and TRBJ1-1 for the parts outside the CDR3, the full variable domain is GAGVSQTPSNKVTEKGKYVELRCDPISGHTALYWYRQSLGQGPEFLIYFQGTGAADDSGLPNDRFFAVRPEGSVSTLKIQRTERGDSAVYLCASSSSTGLTEAFFGQGTRLTVV.

This rearrangement joins TRBV7-2 to TRBJ2-3; TRBD2 matches at 12 bases. Per the germline V gene, CDR1 is SGHTA and CDR2 is FQGNSA. V lost 4 bases to trimming and J lost 6 bases; unmatched junction nucleotides: 11. The length of the CDR3 is 17 residues. This CDR3 reads CASSSTSSGGALDTQYF. Written as DNA, the CDR3 is TGTGCCAGCAGCTCGACCTCTAGCGGGGGGGCCCTGGATACGCAGTATTTT. The full variable domain, in which reference TRBV7-2 and TRBJ2-3 provide the parts outside the CDR3, is GAGVSQSPSNKVTEKGKDVELRCDPISGHTALYWYRQSLGQGLEFLIYFQGNSAPDKSGLPSDRFSAERTGGSVSTLTIQRTQQEDSAVYLCASSSTSSGGALDTQYFGPGTRLTVL.

This clone appeared a few times. J is TRBJ2-1 and V is TRBV6-2 or TRBV6-3, with 16 bases aligning to TRBD2. This CDR3 contains 20 residues. Losses at the gene ends were 6 bases for V and 2 bases for J; bases not matched to a gene: 13. Germline V CDR1 and CDR2: MNHEY, SVGEGT. In DNA, the CDR3 is TGTGCCAGCAGCCTAGCCCCGGGACTAGCGGGGGGGCTTACCTACAATGAGCAGTTCTTC. Encoded protein: CASSLAPGLAGGLTYNEQFF.

CDR3 in amino acids: CASSPGLAGGLNTGELFF. CDR3 nucleotides: TGTGCCAGTAGTCCCGGCCTAGCGGGGGGACTGAACACCGGGGAGCTGTTTTTT. This chain joins TRBV19 and TRBJ2-2, with 11 bases that match TRBD2. CDR1 LNHDA and CDR2 SQIVND come from the germline V gene (reference sequence). V trimming: 5 bases; J trimming: 1 base; junction bases outside the gene matches: 9. The CDR3 spans 18 residues.

The rearrangement uses TRBV30 and TRBJ1-3, with 7 bases matching TRBD1. This CDR3 has 15 residues. Germline values: CDR1 GTSNPN, CDR2 SVGIG (reference sequence). After removal of 4 bases from V and 1 base from J, the junction contained 7 bases not matched to a gene. This CDR3 is CAWTTYRGSGNTIYF. In DNA, the CDR3 is TGTGCCTGGACCACGTACAGGGGATCTGGAAACACCATATATTTT.

The genes are TRBV5-1 and TRBJ1-2; 8 nucleotides agree with TRBD1. CDR1 is SGHRS, CDR2 YFSETQ, per germline. V trimming: 4 bases; J trimming: 3 bases; junction bases outside the gene matches: 2. This CDR3 is built from 13 residues. The chain's CDR3 is CASSLDRDYGYTF. The CDR3 nucleotides are TGCGCCAGCAGCCTGGACAGGGACTATGGCTACACCTTC.

The chain uses TRBV5-4 and TRBJ1-3, with D perhaps TRBD1 (5 bases). The CDR3 sequence is 15 residues long. Germline CDR1 SGHNT, CDR2 YYREEE (reference sequence). V lost 2 bases to trimming and J lost 2 bases, with 11 bases between them. The CDR3 DNA follows: TGTGCCAGCAGCTTTGACCGGGGGGCTGGAAACACCATATATTTT. As protein: CASSFDRGAGNTIYF.

The chain couples TRBV30 to TRBJ2-5; 14 bases agree with TRBD2. CDR1 and CDR2 from the germline V gene are GTSNPN and SVGIG (reference sequence). This CDR3 region has 15 residues. J was trimmed by 7 bases and V by 1 base; bases with no gene match: 5. CDR3 DNA: TGTGCCTGGAGTGGACTAGCGGGGGGGCAGGGGACCCAGTACTTC. Amino acids: CAWSGLAGGQGTQYF.

This clone was recorded only once. The chain recombines TRBV10-2 with TRBJ1-1; maybe TRBD1 (6 bases). Germline assignment: CDR1 WSHSY and CDR2 SAAADI. The CDR3 spans 16 residues. V was trimmed by 0 bases and J by 6 bases, leaving 17 bases between them. CDR3 sequence: CASSESVAGANPEAFF. The CDR3 nucleotides are TGCGCCAGCAGTGAGTCGGTAGCAGGGGCGAATCCTGAAGCTTTCTTT.

The rearrangement uses TRBV6-5 and TRBJ2-2; D gene uncertain. Germline V CDR1 and CDR2: MNHEY, SVGAGI. Trimming removed 6 bases from V and 0 bases from J, with 8 bases in between. This CDR3 region has 14 residues. The DNA for the CDR3 is TGTGCCAGCAGGCGACAAACGAACACCGGGGAGCTGTTTTTT. Translating it yields CASRRQTNTGELFF.

The DNA for the CDR3 is TGCGCCAGCAGCCAAGATTACCCGGGACAGGGGACTGAAGCTTTCTTT. Translation gives CASSQDYPGQGTEAFF. The V call is TRBV4-3, the J call TRBJ1-1, with 10 bases aligning to TRBD1. The CDR3 is made up of 16 amino acids. V shed 0 bases and J 5 bases; nucleotides not matched to a gene: 6. Germline values: CDR1 LGHNA, CDR2 YSLEER.

The rearrangement uses TRBV14 and TRBJ1-1; TRBD1 matches at 8 bases. Trimming cost V 5 bases and J 0 bases; bases outside gene matches: 5. The CDR3 runs to 15 residues. Germline V lookup: CDR1 SGHDN, CDR2 FVKESK. The CDR3 DNA is TGTGCCAGCAGCGCTGGGACAGGACTGAACACTGAAGCTTTCTTT. Protein: CASSAGTGLNTEAFF.

V and J are TRBV10-3 and TRBJ2-7, with 8 bases lining up with TRBD1. The CDR3 is made up of 14 amino acids. The V gene end was trimmed by 5 bases and the J gene end by 2 bases; junction bases not matched to a gene: 5. CDR1 is ENHRY and CDR2 is SYGVKD in the germline V gene. CDR3 sequence: CAISTPTGAYEQYF. The CDR3 DNA reads TGTGCCATCAGTACCCCGACAGGGGCCTACGAGCAGTACTTC.

The chain links TRBV18 to TRBJ1-3, with 7 nucleotides matching TRBD1. The germline V gene has CDR1 KGHSH and CDR2 LQKENI. The junction had 5 bases not matched to a gene; V was cut back by 5 bases and J by 4 bases. The CDR3 covers 14 residues. The CDR3 region is CASSTDRVGNTIYF. In DNA form, the CDR3 reads TGTGCCAGCTCAACCGACAGGGTCGGAAACACCATATATTTT.

The chain employs TRBV6-2 or TRBV6-3 and TRBJ1-1, with a tentative D call TRBD1 (5 bases). This CDR3 has 13 amino acids. The V gene lost 5 bases and the J gene lost 7 bases, with 14 bases spanning the gap. In germline, CDR1 is MNHEY, CDR2 SVGEGT. CDR3 in amino acids: CASSETWGVEAFF. The CDR3 DNA is TGTGCCAGCAGTGAGACTTGGGGGGTTGAAGCTTTCTTT.

The gene calls are TRBV7-9 and TRBJ1-4, with TRBD1 as a possible D gene (5 bases). CDR1 and CDR2 from the germline V gene are SEHNR and FQNEAQ (reference sequence). The V end lost 6 bases, the J end lost 5 bases, and 13 bases lay between the germline ends. This CDR3 comprises 14 residues. This chain's CDR3 is CASRVGQHNEKLFF. For the CDR3, the DNA is TGTGCCAGCAGGGTGGGGCAGCACAATGAAAAACTGTTTTTT.

The J gene is TRBJ1-1, the V gene TRBV7-8, with D uncertain. Germline CDR1 reads SGHVS; CDR2 reads FQNEAQ. V was clipped by 5 bases and J by 1 base, with 8 bases between them. The CDR3 length is 13 residues. CDR3 nucleotides: TGTGCCAGCAGCCCAGCCGGGAACACTGAAGCTTTCTTT. It yields the protein CASSPAGNTEAFF.

The chain couples TRBV18 to TRBJ1-3; a weak D match, TRBD1 (6 bases). This CDR3 is 14 amino acids long. Between the trimmed V and J ends, which lost 7 bases and 4 bases, there was a span of 14 bases. Germline-derived CDR1 and CDR2 are KGHSH and LQKENI. The CDR3 is CASWAQGTGNTIYF. CDR3 nucleotide sequence: TGTGCCAGCTGGGCCCAGGGGACCGGAAACACCATATATTTT.

The rearrangement uses TRBV5-1 and TRBJ1-2; D unresolved. Trimming shortened V by 4 bases and J by 8 bases, and 21 bases separated the two germline ends. This CDR3 is 15 amino acids long. Germline assignment: CDR1 SGHRS and CDR2 YFSETQ. The chain's CDR3 is CASSPRQEMEGGYTF. In DNA form, the CDR3 reads TGCGCCAGCAGCCCAAGGCAGGAAATGGAAGGCGGCTACACCTTC.

This rearrangement joins TRBV4-2 to TRBJ1-2, with 8 nucleotides matching TRBD1. The V segment lost 0 bases and the J segment 8 bases; nucleotides outside the gene matches: 11. CDR3 length: 16 residues. The germline gives CDR1 LGHNA, CDR2 YNFKEQ. CDR3 coding DNA: TGTGCCAGCAGCCAAGATGGACAGGGACGGGTCGGGGGCTACACCTTC. Protein: CASSQDGQGRVGGYTF.

The gene calls are TRBV7-2 and TRBJ1-1; D is unresolved. CDR1 and CDR2 (germline): SGHTA, FQGNSA. V lost 7 bases and J lost 1, with 13 bases in between. The CDR3 covers 14 residues. CDR3 amino acids: CASTPESGNTEAFF. CDR3 nucleotides: TGTGCCAGCACCCCTGAGTCGGGGAACACTGAAGCTTTCTTT.

V gene TRBV6-5 combines with J gene TRBJ2-5, with a weak D call TRBD1 (6 bases). The germline V gene has CDR1 MNHEY and CDR2 SVGAGI. This CDR3 is built from 13 residues. V was shortened by 6 bases and J by 5 bases, with 13 bases between the two germline ends. The chain's CDR3 is CASRSPGEETQYF. As DNA, the CDR3 is TGTGCCAGCAGAAGTCCAGGGGAGGAGACCCAGTACTTC.

The chain is built from TRBV3-1 (or the pseudogene TRBV3-2) and TRBJ2-7; 8 bases align to TRBD2. Per germline, CDR1 LGHDT and CDR2 YNNKEL (reference sequence). The length of the CDR3 is 14 residues. Trimming at V came to 5 bases and at J to 2 bases, leaving 5 bases not matched to a gene. Here the CDR3 reads CASSNDGGAYEQYF. The CDR3 DNA sequence: TGTGCCAGCAGCAATGACGGGGGGGCCTACGAGCAGTACTTC.

This clone was counted only a few times. The chain links TRBV3-1 (or the pseudogene TRBV3-2) to TRBJ1-2; 9 bases are a match to TRBD1. The CDR3 extends over 16 amino acids. V lost 4 bases, J lost 8 bases, and 14 bases stayed unmatched. Looked up from germline, CDR1 is LGHDT and CDR2 is YNNKEL (reference sequence). This CDR3 is CASSPLSGQGIRGYTF. For the CDR3, the DNA is TGTGCCAGCAGCCCCCTATCGGGACAGGGTATACGCGGCTACACCTTC.

This chain links TRBV6-2 or TRBV6-3 with TRBJ1-2; TRBD1 agrees at 7 bases. V lost 0 bases and J lost 2; bases outside the gene matches: 9. This CDR3 region has 17 residues. Germline values: CDR1 MNHEY, CDR2 SVGEGT. CDR3 loop: CASSYSIRDSGNYGYTF. CDR3 sequence (DNA): TGTGCCAGCAGTTACTCGATACGGGACAGTGGCAACTATGGCTACACCTTC.

This chain links TRBV10-3 with TRBJ1-2; no clear D gene. The ends were cut back, 2 bases at V and 14 bases at J, with 18 bases in the middle. The CDR3 spans 13 residues. Per the germline V gene, CDR1 is ENHRY and CDR2 is SYGVKD. DNA for the CDR3: TGTGCCATCAGTGAGCCCCCCACGGCCGGGAATACCTTC. Amino acids: CAISEPPTAGNTF.

The chain has TRBV19 and TRBJ1-2, with D perhaps TRBD1 (5 bases). Trimming removed 4 bases at V and 0 bases at J, with 18 bases between. CDR1 LNHDA and CDR2 SQIVND come from the germline V gene (reference sequence). The CDR3 loop spans 17 amino acids. CDR3 nucleotide sequence: TGTGCCAGTAGTAAGGTGATAGGGGCGACAGCTAACTATGGCTACACCTTC. As protein: CASSKVIGATANYGYTF.